This passage covers 20 T cell receptor beta chains from one sample sequenced in a study of T cells in Graves' hyperthyroidism and ophthalmopathy. RNA transcripts were the template for amplifying TCR beta CDR3 regions. When the TCR CDR3 underwent first-round RT-PCR, the HTBI primer set was used. From the multiplex PCR reads, TCRdb called clonotypes with MiXCR, one entry per CDR3 protein. The profile shows 600,000 to 800,000 distinct CDR3 sequences, about a third of them singletons. The source material was blood. The receptors come from a woman aged 40 to 49 with Graves' hyperthyroidism.

This clonotype is a singleton in its sample. The rearrangement links TRBV7-6 to TRBJ2-7, with TRBD1 matching over 9 bases. This CDR3 has 15 residues. Germline CDR1 and CDR2: SGHVS and FNYEAQ. J was trimmed by 5 bases and V by 8 bases; bases with no gene match: 13. CDR3 bases: TGTGCCAGCTCGCCACGAGGACAGGGGCGCCACGAGCAGTACTTC. It yields the protein CASSPRGQGRHEQYF.

The chain recombines TRBV9 with TRBJ2-5; D tentatively reads TRBD1 or TRBD2 (5 bases each). The CDR3 has 15 amino acids. V was trimmed by 7 bases and J by 1 base, leaving 17 bases between them. From germline, CDR1 is SGDLS and CDR2 YYNGEE. The CDR3 nucleotides are TGTGCCAGCTCACCGTCCGGGGCTATCCAAGAGACCCAGTACTTC. This translates into CASSPSGAIQETQYF.

This clonotype was picked up many times. The chain carries TRBV7-9 and TRBJ1-5; 9 nucleotides agree with TRBD1. CDR3 size: 15 residues. V lost 4 bases to trimming and J lost 3 bases; unmatched junction nucleotides: 4. Germline V gene sequence: CDR1 SEHNR, CDR2 FQNEAQ (reference sequence). In DNA, the CDR3 is TGTGCCAGCAGCTCGGGACAGGGAAACAATCAGCCCCAGCATTTT. It specifies CASSSGQGNNQPQHF.

The chain carries TRBV7-2 and TRBJ2-5; D is perhaps TRBD1 (6 bases). This CDR3 comprises 13 residues. The germline gives CDR1 SGHTA, CDR2 FQGNSA. V dropped 7 bases and J dropped 10 bases, with 19 bases sitting between them. CDR3 sequence reads: CASTNRQGQVQYF. In DNA form, the CDR3 reads TGTGCCAGCACCAACCGCCAGGGGCAGGTCCAGTACTTC.

The J gene is TRBJ1-1, the V gene TRBV19; 12 bases are shared with TRBD1. With V trimmed by 3 bases and J by 6 bases, 5 bases remained unmatched. From germline, CDR1 is LNHDA and CDR2 SQIVND (reference sequence). This CDR3 is 15 amino acids long. This CDR3 is CASSIPGQGAAEAFF. Here the CDR3 DNA reads TGTGCCAGTAGTATTCCGGGACAGGGGGCCGCTGAAGCTTTCTTT.

The chain joins TRBV7-9 to TRBJ1-2; D not certain. Per the germline V gene, CDR1 is SEHNR and CDR2 is FQNEAQ (reference sequence). CDR3 length: 16 amino acids. Trimming removed 5 bases at V and 0 bases at J, with 16 bases between. The CDR3 nucleotides read TGTGCCAGCAGCCTCAACCCTGGCAGCACTAACTATGGCTACACCTTC. Translated, it gives CASSLNPGSTNYGYTF.

The chain uses TRBV7-9 and TRBJ2-1, with 8 bases matching TRBD2. Germline CDR1 and CDR2: SEHNR and FQNEAQ (reference sequence). With V trimmed by 4 bases and J by 3 bases, 14 bases remained unmatched. This CDR3 is 18 amino acids long. The CDR3 DNA sequence: TGTGCCAGCAGCTCCAGACCCTCGGTAGCGGGGATCTACAATGAGCAGTTCTTC. Protein product: CASSSRPSVAGIYNEQFF.

In its sample, this clonotype was seen a few times. V and J are TRBV5-1 and TRBJ1-1, with D possibly being TRBD1 (5 bases). V was cut by 3 bases and J by 8 bases, with 14 bases left in between. Germline CDR1 and CDR2: SGHRS and YFSETQ. This CDR3 comprises 13 residues. The CDR3 sequence is CASSSWTGTEAFF. DNA for the CDR3: TGCGCCAGCAGCTCCTGGACTGGGACCGAAGCTTTCTTT.

This clonotype was seen ten or more times. The gene calls are TRBV20-1 and TRBJ2-7, with 7 nucleotides matching TRBD1. From germline, CDR1 is DFQATT and CDR2 SNEGSKA (reference sequence). The trim removed 2 bases at V and 1 base at J, leaving 5 bases unmatched. This CDR3 has 14 amino acids. The CDR3 spells CSARLDRPSYEQYF. In DNA, the CDR3 is TGCAGTGCTAGACTGGACAGGCCGTCCTACGAGCAGTACTTC.

The CDR3 DNA reads as TGCGCCAGCAGCTTGGCAGGGGGCTTTGAGACCCAGTACTTC. Encoded protein: CASSLAGGFETQYF. The V gene is TRBV5-1, the J gene TRBJ2-5; 8 bases agree with TRBD1. Germline CDR1 is SGHRS and CDR2 is YFSETQ. The CDR3 runs 14 residues. V was pared by 0 bases and J by 5 bases, with 3 bases of the junction left unmatched.

The chain joins TRBV11-2 to TRBJ2-5; 8 nucleotides align to TRBD1. This CDR3 region has 15 residues. The ends lost 6 bases at V and 6 bases at J; junction bases unmatched: 12. Germline CDR1 reads SGHAT; CDR2 reads FQNNGV. The DNA for the CDR3 is TGTGCCAGCAGTCCGTCGTTAACAGGGGGTCAGACCCAGTACTTC. Its translation is CASSPSLTGGQTQYF.

In regard to this clonotype: Since a much larger clone is just one base distant, this may be a read error. The chain joins TRBV29-1 to TRBJ1-2; D gene ambiguous. This CDR3 spans 13 amino acids. Germline V gives CDR1 SQVTM, CDR2 ANQGSEA. The CDR3: CSSTELANYGYAF. The CDR3 DNA reads as TGCAGCAGCACAGAATTAGCTAACTATGGCTACGCCTTC.

This chain joins TRBV10-3 and TRBJ2-6; 7 nucleotides align to TRBD1. V was pared by 10 bases and J by 0 bases, with 12 bases of the junction left unmatched. This CDR3 spans 17 amino acids. Per the germline V gene, CDR1 is ENHRY and CDR2 is SYGVKD. The CDR3 DNA follows: TGTGCCAGCAGACCGGGACAGCCTGTCTCTGGGGCCAACGTCCTGACTTTC. Its translation: CASRPGQPVSGANVLTF.

There are many counts of this clonotype. The chain couples TRBV2 to TRBJ1-5; D possibly corresponds to TRBD1 (6 bases). The CDR3 runs 13 residues. V lost 7 bases and J lost 6, with 13 bases in between. Per germline, CDR1 SNHLY and CDR2 FYNNEI. The DNA for the CDR3 is TGTGCCAGCAATCCCAGGGGTAGTCAGCCCCAGCATTTT. Amino acid sequence: CASNPRGSQPQHF.

This clonotype was counted ten times or more. This sequence joins TRBV19 and TRBJ2-7; 7 bases fit TRBD1. Germline loops: CDR1 LNHDA, CDR2 SQIVND (reference sequence). Trimming at V came to 2 bases and at J to 2 bases, leaving 3 bases not matched to a gene. This CDR3 contains 14 residues. The CDR3 sequence is CASSITGAAYEQYF. CDR3 sequence (DNA): TGTGCCAGTAGTATAACAGGGGCGGCCTACGAGCAGTACTTC.

The chain links TRBV19 to TRBJ1-2, with a weak D call TRBD1 (6 bases). This CDR3 has 15 amino acids. Trimming took off 6 bases at V and 2 bases at J, with 16 bases between the two ends. Per germline, CDR1 LNHDA and CDR2 SQIVND (reference sequence). The CDR3 DNA reads as TGTGCCAGTAGGAGATCACTACAGGGCAACTATGGCTACACCTTC. Protein sequence: CASRRSLQGNYGYTF.

The chain couples TRBV10-3 to TRBJ2-6; D remains unclear. The V gene lost 6 bases and the J gene lost 0 bases, with 12 bases spanning the gap. Germline CDR1 and CDR2: ENHRY and SYGVKD. The CDR3 is made up of 16 amino acids. CDR3: CAIRIGKNSGANVLTF. Here the CDR3 DNA reads TGTGCCATCAGGATAGGGAAGAACTCTGGGGCCAACGTCCTGACTTTC.

In this sample, this clonotype turned up a few times. The chain has TRBV28 and TRBJ2-7, with 8 nucleotides matching TRBD2. CDR1 is MDHEN and CDR2 is SYDVKM in the germline V gene. CDR3 size: 15 residues. Trimming took 7 bases from V and 5 from J; bases not matched to a gene: 13. CDR3: CASNPTGGNTHEQYF. For the CDR3, the DNA is TGTGCCAGCAATCCTACGGGGGGGAACACCCACGAGCAGTACTTC.

This clonotype was observed a handful of times. This rearrangement joins TRBV6-5 to TRBJ1-4, with D perhaps TRBD1 (5 bases). The germline V and J ends were trimmed by 9 bases and 4 bases, with 15 bases remaining between them. Germline loops: CDR1 MNHEY, CDR2 SVGAGI. This CDR3 comprises 14 residues. The CDR3 nucleotides are TGTGCCAGTCGCCCAGGGACGGATAATGAAAAACTGTTTTTT. Residues: CASRPGTDNEKLFF.

The chain employs TRBV24-1 and TRBJ1-5, with TRBD1 as a possible D gene (6 bases). V lost 4 bases and J 5 bases, leaving 14 bases between the germline ends. This CDR3 has 15 amino acids. Germline V gene lookup returns CDR1 KGHDR and CDR2 SFDVKD. This CDR3 is CATSDPNRADQPQHF. The CDR3 coding sequence is TGTGCCACCAGTGACCCAAACAGGGCCGATCAGCCCCAGCATTTT.